A single sample is the source of the 25 T cell receptor beta chains below, sequenced in a study of blood T cell repertoires in COVID-19. TCRdb keeps only in-frame clones here, not all; method: immunoSEQ multiplex PCR. This table has 89,000 or so clones, roughly 95% appearing once. The sequenced sample was peripheral blood. All receptors derive from a human donor with active COVID-19. The donor label of this sample is uncertain.

The chain joins TRBV19 to TRBJ2-5; 7 nucleotides match TRBD2. Germline values: CDR1 LNHDA, CDR2 SQIVND (reference sequence). This CDR3 is built from 14 residues. J was trimmed by 1 base and V by 8 bases; bases with no gene match: 7. Here the CDR3 DNA reads TGTGCCAGTGCTGAAGCGGGGCTCCAAGAGACCCAGTACTTC. This codes for CASAEAGLQETQYF.

This chain joins TRBV10-3 and TRBJ2-7; a possible D gene is TRBD1 (6 bases). Per the germline V gene, CDR1 is ENHRY and CDR2 is SYGVKD. CDR3 length: 12 amino acids. V was trimmed by 10 bases and J by 2 bases, leaving 12 bases between them. The CDR3 loop reads CASRDTTYEQYF. In nucleotides, the CDR3 is TGTGCCAGCCGGGACACCACCTACGAGCAGTACTTC.

CDR3 coding DNA: TGTGCCAGCAGTTTAATAGCTGGGGCGGCTTTCTTT. It is translated as CASSLIAGAAFF. The chain is built from TRBV12-3 or TRBV12-4 and TRBJ1-1; a possible D gene is TRBD1 (5 bases). V lost 2 bases, J lost 11 bases, and 12 bases lay in between. The CDR3 is 12 amino acids.

V is TRBV10-3 and J is TRBJ2-5, with TRBD1 identical over 7 bases. The CDR3 is 17 amino acids. Germline V gene data show CDR1 as ENHRY and CDR2 as SYGVKD. V was clipped by 6 bases and J by 1 base; unmatched bases: 14. CDR3 nucleotide sequence: TGTGCCATCAGCGGGACAGTGATTTTAAGCACCCAAGAGACCCAGTACTTC. It encodes CAISGTVILSTQETQYF.

The rearrangement links TRBV6-5 to TRBJ1-5, with D unresolved. The CDR3 runs 14 residues. Germline V lookup: CDR1 MNHEY, CDR2 SVGAGI. Trimming pared 2 bases from V and 0 bases from J, leaving 5 bases between. The CDR3: CASSYRGSNQPQHF. In DNA form, the CDR3 reads TGTGCCAGCAGTTACCGGGGTAGCAATCAGCCCCAGCATTTT.

The chain carries TRBV27 and TRBJ2-1; D perhaps matches TRBD2 (7 bases). Trimming left V 1 base short and J 12 bases short, with 10 bases between. The CDR3 is 12 amino acids. CDR1 is MNHEY and CDR2 is SMNVEV in the germline V gene (reference sequence). The CDR3 loop reads CASSLLGGGQFF. DNA of the CDR3: TGTGCCAGCAGTTTATTAGGGGGGGGGCAGTTCTTC.

J is TRBJ1-4 and V is TRBV5-8, with 10 bases fitting TRBD1. This CDR3 region has 16 residues. The V segment lost 5 bases and the J segment 0 bases; nucleotides outside the gene matches: 4. The V gene's germline CDR1 is SGHTS and CDR2 YDEGEE. The chain's CDR3 is CASRTGTGATNEKLFF. The CDR3 nucleotides read TGTGCCAGCAGGACCGGGACAGGGGCAACTAATGAAAAACTGTTTTTT.

The V and J genes are TRBV6-5 and TRBJ1-2; possibly TRBD1 for D (5 bases). Germline V gene lookup returns CDR1 MNHEY and CDR2 SVGAGI. Trimming removed 3 bases from V and 8 bases from J, with 16 bases in between. The CDR3 spans 14 residues. CDR3 loop: CASSYSRAVQGYTF. The CDR3 region has the DNA TGTGCCAGCAGTTATAGCAGGGCGGTTCAAGGCTACACCTTC.

This chain uses TRBV6-6 with TRBJ1-5, with TRBD1 identical over 7 bases. The junction had 3 bases not matched to a gene; V was cut back by 4 bases and J by 6 bases. Germline loops: CDR1 MNHNY, CDR2 SVGAGI (reference sequence). The CDR3 has 13 residues. The CDR3 bases are TGTGCCAGCAGTTCGACAGGGACTCAGCCCCAGCATTTT. The encoded protein is CASSSTGTQPQHF.

The sample holds one count of this clone. The chain is built from TRBV5-4 and TRBJ2-1; D is possibly TRBD2 (6 bases). Germline V gives CDR1 SGHNT, CDR2 YYREEE (reference sequence). The V gene lost 3 bases and the J gene lost 8 bases, with 18 bases spanning the gap. This CDR3 has 15 residues. CDR3 nucleotides: TGTGCCAGCAGCTGGAAGGGACTCAATAGCGATGAGCAGTTCTTC. Its protein is CASSWKGLNSDEQFF. Looking up the rest from reference TRBV5-4 and TRBJ2-1 gives the full variable domain: ETGVTQSPTHLIKTRGQQVTLRCSSQSGHNTVSWYQQALGQGPQFIFQYYREEENGRGNFPPRFSGLQFPNYSSELNVNALELDDSALYLCASSWKGLNSDEQFFGPGTRLTVL.

The chain links TRBV5-1 to TRBJ1-5; no definite D call. Trimming removed 0 bases at V and 6 bases at J, with 7 bases between. Germline V gene lookup returns CDR1 SGHRS and CDR2 YFSETQ. CDR3 length: 13 amino acids. CDR3 sequence: CASSLAGSQPQHF. The CDR3 bases are TGCGCCAGCAGCTTGGCGGGTTCTCAGCCCCAGCATTTT. The full variable domain, in which reference TRBV5-1 and TRBJ1-5 provide the parts outside the CDR3, is KAGVTQTPRYLIKTRGQQVTLSCSPISGHRSVSWYQQTPGQGLQFLFEYFSETQRNKGNFPGRFSGRQFSNSRSEMNVSTLELGDSALYLCASSLAGSQPQHFGDGTRLSIL.

The gene calls are TRBV6-5 and TRBJ1-5; 7 bases fit TRBD1. The CDR3 extends over 14 amino acids. Germline V CDR1 and CDR2: MNHEY, SVGAGI. V lost 8 bases, J lost 1 base, and 5 bases stayed unmatched. The CDR3 DNA follows: TGTGCCAGCGTGACGACAGGGAGCAATCAGCCCCAGCATTTT. Protein: CASVTTGSNQPQHF.

This chain connects TRBV9 to TRBJ1-4; a weak D match, TRBD1 (5 bases). The germline CDR1 and CDR2 sequences are SGDLS and YYNGEE. The CDR3 has 16 amino acids. V was trimmed by 3 bases and J by 3 bases, leaving 15 bases between them. The CDR3 sequence: CASSARGVTSNEKLFF. In DNA, the CDR3 is TGTGCCAGCAGCGCCCGGGGGGTGACGTCTAATGAAAAACTGTTTTTT.

V is TRBV5-8 and J is TRBJ2-3; D possibly corresponds to TRBD1 (5 bases). The CDR3 sequence is 13 residues long. Germline CDR1 is SGHTS and CDR2 is YDEGEE. Trimming took off 4 bases at V and 9 bases at J, with 15 bases between the two ends. Written as DNA, the CDR3 is TGTGCCAGCAGCATCCGAGACCAGGGAACGCAGTATTTT. The encoded protein is CASSIRDQGTQYF.

This chain joins TRBV5-1 and TRBJ2-1, with no clear D. The germline V gene encodes CDR1 SGHRS and CDR2 YFSETQ. This CDR3 spans 14 amino acids. Trimming took 2 bases from V and 3 from J, leaving 9 bases between them. The CDR3 loop reads CASSFRSSYNEQFF. CDR3 nucleotides: TGCGCCAGCAGCTTTCGATCTAGCTACAATGAGCAGTTCTTC.

V and J are TRBV19 and TRBJ1-2; TRBD1 agrees at 7 bases. The V gene's germline CDR1 is LNHDA and CDR2 SQIVND (reference sequence). The CDR3 extends over 16 amino acids. The junction had 13 bases not matched to a gene; V was cut back by 5 bases and J by 4 bases. For the CDR3, the DNA is TGTGCCAGTAGTTCCCAGACAGGGTTACGGAGCTATGGCTACACCTTC. Protein: CASSSQTGLRSYGYTF.

This chain joins TRBV12-5 and TRBJ1-2, with a tentative D call TRBD1 (6 bases). CDR3 size: 13 residues. Germline CDR1 and CDR2: LGHNT and FRNRAP. Deletions cut 6 bases from V and 4 bases from J, with 12 bases between. This chain's CDR3 is CASGTQGTYGYTF. As DNA, the CDR3 is TGTGCTAGTGGAACACAGGGAACCTATGGCTACACCTTC.

This chain connects TRBV14 to TRBJ2-2; no clear D gene. Germline V gives CDR1 SGHDN, CDR2 FVKESK. The CDR3 runs 13 residues. The V and J ends lost 4 bases and 4 bases respectively, with 7 bases between them. The CDR3 loop is CASSPLSTGELFF. The CDR3 coding sequence is TGTGCCAGCAGCCCCTTGAGCACCGGGGAGCTGTTTTTT.

The gene calls are TRBV5-4 and TRBJ2-1, with 11 bases identical to TRBD2. This CDR3 contains 18 residues. Germline loops: CDR1 SGHNT, CDR2 YYREEE (reference sequence). V was pared by 4 bases and J by 0 bases, with 9 bases of the junction left unmatched. In nucleotides, the CDR3 is TGTGCCAGCAGCCTACCGAGACTAGCGGGAAGCTCCTACAATGAGCAGTTCTTC. Encoded protein: CASSLPRLAGSSYNEQFF.

V is TRBV5-1 and J is TRBJ2-3, with no clear D. Trimming removed 5 bases from V and 6 bases from J, with 7 bases in between. Germline assignment: CDR1 SGHRS and CDR2 YFSETQ. This CDR3 spans 11 amino acids. The CDR3 region has the DNA TGCGCCAGCAGGGTGGCTGATACGCAGTATTTT. Its protein product is CASRVADTQYF.

The DNA for the CDR3 is TGTGCCAGCTCATCAACAGGGGGCCGCTCCTACGAGCAGTACTTC. This gives the protein CASSSTGGRSYEQYF. V usage is TRBV18 and J usage is TRBJ2-7; 9 bases are shared with TRBD1. CDR1 and CDR2 (germline): KGHSH, LQKENI. V trimming: 5 bases; J trimming: 0 bases; junction bases outside the gene matches: 5. This CDR3 has 15 residues.

The V call is TRBV7-6, the J call TRBJ2-6, with TRBD1 matching over 11 bases. The CDR3 consists of 17 residues. V lost 1 base to trimming and J lost 7 bases; unmatched junction nucleotides: 6. Germline loops: CDR1 SGHVS, CDR2 FNYEAQ. CDR3 sequence reads: CASSLGRDRGGANVLTF. The CDR3 nucleotides are TGTGCCAGCAGCTTAGGGAGGGACAGGGGGGGAGCCAACGTCCTGACTTTC. The complete variable domain, with remaining parts taken from reference TRBV7-6 and TRBJ2-6, reads GAGVSQSPRYKVTKRGQDVALRCDPISGHVSLYWYRQALGQGPEFLTYFNYEAQQDKSGLPNDRFSAERPEGSISTLTIQRTEQRDSAMYRCASSLGRDRGGANVLTFGAGSRLTVL.

V gene TRBV18 combines with J gene TRBJ1-1; D is possibly TRBD1 (5 bases). V was shortened by 2 bases and J by 7 bases, with 11 bases between the two germline ends. Germline V CDR1 and CDR2: KGHSH, LQKENI. The CDR3 is 13 residues long. The CDR3: CASSPRTPDEAFF. The CDR3, as DNA: TGTGCCAGCTCACCAAGGACACCAGATGAAGCTTTCTTT.

V and J are TRBV5-1 and TRBJ2-7, with 11 bases fitting TRBD2. Germline V gene data show CDR1 as SGHRS and CDR2 as YFSETQ. This CDR3 contains 17 residues. The trim removed 4 bases at V and 3 bases at J, leaving 12 bases unmatched. This CDR3 is CASSPSLLAGEDYEQYF. CDR3 in DNA: TGCGCCAGCAGCCCCTCCTTACTAGCGGGAGAAGACTACGAGCAGTACTTC.

The genes are TRBV18 and TRBJ1-1; the D gene is possibly TRBD1 (6 bases). The V gene's germline CDR1 is KGHSH and CDR2 LQKENI. V was trimmed by 6 bases and J by 2 bases, leaving 13 bases between them. CDR3 size: 14 residues. This CDR3 is CASSEGTSNTEAFF. Here the CDR3 DNA reads TGTGCCAGCTCCGAAGGGACATCCAACACTGAAGCTTTCTTT.